The present T cell receptor beta chain was sequenced within a study of graft-versus-host responses after intestinal transplantation. Study-wide background: Recipients received multivisceral, liver-intestinal, or isolated intestinal transplants. Recipients across the board were started on anti-thymocyte globulin induction, then kept on tacrolimus and steroids for around 3 years.

TCRdb's table, derived via immunoSEQ multiplex PCR, lists solely in-frame clones and lacks some. The table shows roughly 80,000 clones, with about 92% occurring only once. The CDR3 sequence is 18 residues long. The junction had 12 bases not matched to a gene; V was cut back by 4 bases and J by 6 bases. The germline CDR1 and CDR2 sequences are SGHRS and YFSETQ. The sample consisted of PBMCs, taken 98 days after intestinal transplantation. The sequence was collected from a human patient who received an intestinal transplant, so some T cells may come from the graft donor. The chain recombines TRBV5-1 with TRBJ2-1; 14 bases are a match to TRBD2. The CDR3 DNA follows: TGCGCCAGCAGCCCGACTAGCGGGGGGGCCGTTAAAAGCAATGAGCAGTTCTTC. As protein: CASSPTSGGAVKSNEQFF.